The source of this T cell receptor (beta chain) is a study of T cells and Merkel cell carcinoma outcomes. Profiled with immunoSEQ multiplex PCR; TCRdb holds only in-frame clones, not every one. The sample has 15,000 to 19,000 clones, around 87% seen once. V lost 10 bases and J 1 base, leaving 16 bases between the germline ends. Germline CDR1 ENHRY, CDR2 SYGVKD. The length of the CDR3 is 14 residues. The sample taken for sequencing was tumor tissue from Merkel cell carcinoma. The source is a human donor with Merkel cell carcinoma. The rearrangement links TRBV10-3 to TRBJ1-1; D remains unclear. For the CDR3, the DNA is TGTGCCACCCGACCTAGGACGTCGAACACTGAAGCTTTCTTT. Amino acid sequence: CATRPRTSNTEAFF.